One and the same sample provided the 9 T cell receptor beta chains below, sequenced in a study of blood T cells in healthy people across ages. Alongside a J-beta primer mix, a sample-barcoded 5' primer served in a second PCR lasting about 7 to 11 cycles. TCRdb itself ran the 5' RACE reads through MiXCR, one entry per CDR3 protein. The sample consists of 800,000 to 950,000 distinct CDR3 sequences, under 40% of them appearing once. The specimen sequenced was blood. These receptors all stem from a man aged 18 to 29 in good health.

This clonotype was found a few times. The gene calls are TRBV12-3 or TRBV12-4 and TRBJ2-6, with D unclear. The CDR3 has 15 residues. V shed 7 bases and J shed 0 bases, with 10 bases lying between them. The CDR3 DNA reads as TGTGCCAGCACCCCCAGCGACTCTGGGGCCAACGTCCTGACTTTC. This codes for CASTPSDSGANVLTF.

The chain joins TRBV4-1 to TRBJ2-3, with a tentative D call TRBD1 (6 bases). The V gene lost 4 bases and the J gene lost 3 bases, with 17 bases spanning the gap. The CDR3 totals 16 residues. Germline assignment: CDR1 MGHRA and CDR2 YSYEKL. The CDR3 loop is CASSPLTGNPTDTQYF. CDR3 nucleotides: TGCGCCAGCAGCCCTCTCACAGGGAACCCTACAGATACGCAGTATTTT.

The rearrangement joins TRBV6-6 to TRBJ1-4; maybe TRBD1 (6 bases). The CDR3 is 14 amino acids. Trimming stripped 10 bases from V and 4 bases from J, with 16 bases between. Germline loops: CDR1 MNHNY, CDR2 SVGAGI (reference sequence). The CDR3 DNA reads as TGTGCCACCGCGACGGGGGCTGGTAATGAAAAACTGTTTTTT. It yields the protein CATATGAGNEKLFF.

Comments on this clonotype: A junction boundary mismatches the germline segment, possibly from a read error. The chain has TRBV7-9 and TRBJ1-1; D is uncertain. CDR1 SEHNR and CDR2 FQNEAQ come from the germline V gene (reference sequence). The CDR3 length is 13 residues. The CDR3 DNA reads TGTGCCAGCAGCTCATATAGCGACACTGAAGTTTTCTTT. Translating gives CASSSYSDTEVFF.

This clonotype was observed a few times. The genes are TRBV20-1 and TRBJ2-3; possible D gene TRBD1, 6 bases. The CDR3 length is 15 residues. Germline CDR1 DFQATT, CDR2 SNEGSKA (reference sequence). V lost 6 bases and J 2 bases, leaving 18 bases between the germline ends. The CDR3 protein is CSASSRGGNTDTQYF. The CDR3 DNA sequence: TGCAGTGCCTCAAGCAGAGGGGGTAACACAGATACGCAGTATTTT.

The chain's CDR3 is CASSGGVSGNTIYF. The DNA for the CDR3 is TGCGCCAGCAGCGGAGGGGTCTCTGGAAACACCATATATTTT. The V gene is TRBV5-1, the J gene TRBJ1-3, with a tentative D call TRBD1 (5 bases). The germline CDR1 and CDR2 sequences are SGHRS and YFSETQ. This CDR3 contains 14 residues. V was cut by 4 bases and J by 0 bases, with 8 bases left in between.

Remarks on this clonotype: A junction end diverges from the germline sequence, so it may reflect a read error. The chain recombines TRBV29-1 with TRBJ2-3; tentatively, D is TRBD1 (6 bases). Germline loops: CDR1 SQVTM, CDR2 ANQGSEA. CDR3 length: 14 amino acids. For the CDR3, the DNA is TGCAGCGTCCTACAGGGTAGTGACACAGATGCGCAGTATTTT. Its translation is CSVLQGSDTDAQYF.

Comment on this clonotype: The junction departs from germline at one end; a sequencing error may be responsible. The V and J genes are TRBV7-2 and TRBJ2-3; D call uncertain. The germline V gene encodes CDR1 SGHTA and CDR2 FQGNSA. The CDR3 sequence is 14 residues long. Here the CDR3 reads CASSLGPGTETQYF. CDR3 nucleotides: TGTGCCAGCAGCTTAGGTCCAGGTACAGAGACGCAGTATTTT.

V is TRBV20-1 and J is TRBJ1-5, with D maybe TRBD1 (5 bases). The germline CDR1 and CDR2 sequences are DFQATT and SNEGSKA (reference sequence). Trimming shortened V by 1 base and J by 5 bases, and 9 bases separated the two germline ends. The CDR3 has 13 amino acids. CDR3 residues: CSARGGGDQPQHF. In DNA, the CDR3 is TGCAGTGCTAGAGGGGGGGGGGATCAGCCCCAGCATTTT.